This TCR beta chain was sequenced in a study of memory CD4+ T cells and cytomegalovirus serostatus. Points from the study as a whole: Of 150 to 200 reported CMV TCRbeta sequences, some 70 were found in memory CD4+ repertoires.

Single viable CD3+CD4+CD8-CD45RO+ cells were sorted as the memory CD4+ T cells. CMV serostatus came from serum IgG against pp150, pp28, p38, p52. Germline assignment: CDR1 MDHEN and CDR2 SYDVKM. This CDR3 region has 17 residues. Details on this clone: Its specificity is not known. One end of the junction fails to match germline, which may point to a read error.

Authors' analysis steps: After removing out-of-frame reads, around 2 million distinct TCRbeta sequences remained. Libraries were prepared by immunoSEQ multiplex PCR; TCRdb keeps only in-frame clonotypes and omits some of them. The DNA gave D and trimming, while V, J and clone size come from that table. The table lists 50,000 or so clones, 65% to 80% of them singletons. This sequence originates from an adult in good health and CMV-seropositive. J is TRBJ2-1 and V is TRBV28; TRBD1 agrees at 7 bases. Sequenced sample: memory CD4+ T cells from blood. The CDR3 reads CASRIRTGLLTMKGFVF. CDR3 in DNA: TGTGCCAGCAGGATAAGGACAGGCCTCCTGACTATGAAGGGATTTGTCTTC.